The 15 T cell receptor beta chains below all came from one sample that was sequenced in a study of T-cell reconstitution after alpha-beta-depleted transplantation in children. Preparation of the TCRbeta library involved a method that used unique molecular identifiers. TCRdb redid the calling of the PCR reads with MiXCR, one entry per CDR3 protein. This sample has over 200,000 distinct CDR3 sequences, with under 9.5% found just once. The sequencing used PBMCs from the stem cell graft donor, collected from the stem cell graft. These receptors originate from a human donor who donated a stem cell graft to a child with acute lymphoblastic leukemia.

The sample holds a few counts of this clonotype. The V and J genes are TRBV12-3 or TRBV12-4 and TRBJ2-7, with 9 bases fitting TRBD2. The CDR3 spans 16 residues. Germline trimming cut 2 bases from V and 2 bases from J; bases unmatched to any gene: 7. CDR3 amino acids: CASSLRAGGSPYEQYF. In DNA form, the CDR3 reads TGTGCCAGCAGTTTAAGAGCGGGGGGATCTCCCTACGAGCAGTACTTC.

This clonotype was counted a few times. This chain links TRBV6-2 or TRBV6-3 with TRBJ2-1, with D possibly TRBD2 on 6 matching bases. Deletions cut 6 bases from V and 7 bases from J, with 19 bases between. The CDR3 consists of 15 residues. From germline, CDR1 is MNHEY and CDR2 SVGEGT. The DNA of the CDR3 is TGTGCCAGCAGGCGGGACCTTTCTTATGGGAATGAGCAGTTCTTC. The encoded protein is CASRRDLSYGNEQFF.

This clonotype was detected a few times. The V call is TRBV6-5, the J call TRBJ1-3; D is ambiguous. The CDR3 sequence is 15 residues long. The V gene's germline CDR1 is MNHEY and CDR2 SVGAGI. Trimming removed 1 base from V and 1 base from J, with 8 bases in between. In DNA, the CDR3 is TGTGCCAGCAGTTACTTGGCAGATTCTGGAAACACCATATATTTT. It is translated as CASSYLADSGNTIYF.

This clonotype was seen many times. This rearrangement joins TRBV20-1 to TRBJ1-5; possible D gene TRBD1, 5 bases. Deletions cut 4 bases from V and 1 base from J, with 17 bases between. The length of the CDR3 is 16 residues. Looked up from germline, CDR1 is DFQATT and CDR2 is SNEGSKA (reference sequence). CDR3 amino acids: CSATEGKSGSNQPQHF. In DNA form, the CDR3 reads TGCAGTGCTACCGAGGGGAAGAGTGGGAGCAATCAGCCCCAGCATTTT.

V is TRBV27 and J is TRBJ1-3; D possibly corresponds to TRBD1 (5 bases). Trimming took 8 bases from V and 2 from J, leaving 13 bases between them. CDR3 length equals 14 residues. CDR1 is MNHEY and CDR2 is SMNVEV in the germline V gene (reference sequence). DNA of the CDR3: TGTGCCAGCCGACCGACAGTGACTGGAAACACCATATATTTT. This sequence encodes CASRPTVTGNTIYF.

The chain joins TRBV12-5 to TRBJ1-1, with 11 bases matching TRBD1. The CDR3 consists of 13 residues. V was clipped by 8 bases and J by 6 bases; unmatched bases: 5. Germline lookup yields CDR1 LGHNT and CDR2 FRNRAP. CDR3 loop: CASSGQGAAEAFF. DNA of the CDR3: TGTGCTAGTAGCGGACAGGGGGCGGCTGAAGCTTTCTTT. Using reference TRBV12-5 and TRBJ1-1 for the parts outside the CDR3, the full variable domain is DARVTQTPRHKVTEMGQEVTMRCQPILGHNTVFWYRQTMMQGLELLAYFRNRAPLDDSGMPKDRFSAEMPDATLATLKIQPSEPRDSAVYFCASSGQGAAEAFFGQGTRLTVV.

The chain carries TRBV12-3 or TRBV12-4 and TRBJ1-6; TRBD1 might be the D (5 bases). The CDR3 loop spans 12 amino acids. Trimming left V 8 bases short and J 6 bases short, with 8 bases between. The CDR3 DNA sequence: TGTGCCAGCCTGAGGGGTAATTCACCCCTCCACTTT. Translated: CASLRGNSPLHF.

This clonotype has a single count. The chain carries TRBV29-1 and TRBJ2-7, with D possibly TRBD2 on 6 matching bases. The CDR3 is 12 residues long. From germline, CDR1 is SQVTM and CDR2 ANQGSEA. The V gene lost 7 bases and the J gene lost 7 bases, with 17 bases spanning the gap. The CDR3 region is CSGSPGAGEQYF. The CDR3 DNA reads TGCAGCGGATCCCCGGGAGCCGGAGAGCAGTACTTC.

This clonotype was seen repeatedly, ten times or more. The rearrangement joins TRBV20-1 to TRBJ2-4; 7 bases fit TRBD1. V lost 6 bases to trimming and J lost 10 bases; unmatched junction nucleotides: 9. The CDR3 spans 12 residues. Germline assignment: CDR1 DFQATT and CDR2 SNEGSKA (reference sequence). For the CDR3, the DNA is TGCAGTGCGGGGGTAGGGGGCTTTATTCAGTACTTC. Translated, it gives CSAGVGGFIQYF.

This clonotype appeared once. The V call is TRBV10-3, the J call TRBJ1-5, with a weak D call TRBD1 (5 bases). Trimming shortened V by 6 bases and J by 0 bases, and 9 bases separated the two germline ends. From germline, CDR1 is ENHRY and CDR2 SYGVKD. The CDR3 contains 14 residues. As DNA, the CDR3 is TGTGCCATCAGGACGGGGGATAGCAATCAGCCCCAGCATTTT. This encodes CAIRTGDSNQPQHF.

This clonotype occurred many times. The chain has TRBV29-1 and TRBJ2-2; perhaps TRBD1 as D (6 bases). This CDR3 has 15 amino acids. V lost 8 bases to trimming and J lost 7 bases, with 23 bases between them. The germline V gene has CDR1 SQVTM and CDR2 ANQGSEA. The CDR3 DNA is TGCAGCCCGCACCCCACCACAGGGAACCTCGGGGAGCTGTTTTTT. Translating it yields CSPHPTTGNLGELFF.

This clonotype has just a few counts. This CDR3 reads CSAYRDTVYGYTF. DNA for the CDR3: TGCAGTGCTTACCGGGACACAGTCTATGGCTACACCTTC. J is TRBJ1-2 and V is TRBV20-1, with D tentatively TRBD1 (6 bases). With 5 bases removed from V and 4 bases from J, the gap between germline ends came to 14 bases. Germline V gene data show CDR1 as DFQATT and CDR2 as SNEGSKA (reference sequence). The CDR3 is 13 residues long.

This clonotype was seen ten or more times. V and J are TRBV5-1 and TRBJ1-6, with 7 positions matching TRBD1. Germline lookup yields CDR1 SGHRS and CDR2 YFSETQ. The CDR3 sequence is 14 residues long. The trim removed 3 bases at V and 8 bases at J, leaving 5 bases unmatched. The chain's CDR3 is CASSSPQGDSPLHF. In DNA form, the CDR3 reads TGCGCCAGCAGCTCTCCGCAGGGGGATTCACCCCTCCACTTT.

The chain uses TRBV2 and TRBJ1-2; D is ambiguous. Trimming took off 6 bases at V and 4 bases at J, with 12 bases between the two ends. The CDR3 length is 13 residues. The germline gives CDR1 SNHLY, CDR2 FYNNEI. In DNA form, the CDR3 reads TGTGCCAGCAGGAGTGACAAAATCTATGGCTACACCTTC. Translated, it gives CASRSDKIYGYTF.

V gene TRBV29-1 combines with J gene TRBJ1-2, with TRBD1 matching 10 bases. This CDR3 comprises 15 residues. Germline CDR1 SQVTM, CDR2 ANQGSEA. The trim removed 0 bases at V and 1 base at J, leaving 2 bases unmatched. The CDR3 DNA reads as TGCAGCGTTGAAGAACGGGACAGGGGTAACTATGGCTACACCTTC. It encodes CSVEERDRGNYGYTF.